This T cell receptor beta chain was sequenced in a study of T cells in Graves' hyperthyroidism and ophthalmopathy. Study-wide results and limits: Researchers found most expanded thyroid clonotypes above 0.001 in blood as well.

This clonotype was found many times. What it binds is not known. Regions amplified from RNA transcripts were the TCR beta CDR3 regions. With the HTBI primer set, the TCR CDR3 went through a first round of RT-PCR. TCRdb reprocessed the multiplex PCR reads via MiXCR and lists one record per CDR3 protein. The table lists around 720,000 distinct CDR3 sequences, 30% to 40% of them singletons, with around a third in the top ten. The CDR3 totals 14 residues. Germline V gene data show CDR1 as SGHTA and CDR2 as FQGNSA. Trimming pared 5 bases from V and 0 bases from J, leaving 8 bases between. The sample comprised blood. This sequence originates from a woman aged 40 to 50 with Graves' hyperthyroidism. The gene calls are TRBV7-2 and TRBJ1-5; D unclear. In nucleotides, the CDR3 is TGTGCCAGCAGCAACCCCGGTAGCAATCAGCCCCAGCATTTT. It specifies CASSNPGSNQPQHF.